Listed below are T cell receptor beta chains from one sample, sequenced in a study of T cells in Graves' hyperthyroidism and ophthalmopathy. TCRdb itself ran the multiplex PCR reads through MiXCR, one entry per CDR3 protein. The sample yields approximately 330,000 distinct CDR3 sequences, about 20% seen once. Sequenced input: blood. All receptors derive from a woman aged 45 to 65 with Graves' hyperthyroidism. The CDR3 runs from the conserved cysteine through the conserved F or W. The order of the fields is clone size, D gene, V gene, J gene, CDR3 DNA, CDR3 protein. A D gene is named only where the DNA matches it firmly. Where a row states a size, it is once, few, many or the class of an expanded clone; other rows omit it.

>.|TRBD1|TRBV27|TRBJ1-4
TGTGCCAGCAGTCCAACCGGGACAGGGTTCTATCTGACTAATGAAAAACTGTTTTTT
CASSPTGTGFYLTNEKLFF
>few|.|TRBV18|TRBJ1-1
TGTGCCAGCTCACCCCAGGCTGGGAACACTGAAGCTTTCTTT
CASSPQAGNTEAFF
>many|.|TRBV13|TRBJ2-7
TGTGCCAGCAGCTTCCAGGGAGACGAGCAGTACTTC
CASSFQGDEQYF
>many|TRBD1|TRBV28|TRBJ2-5
TGTGCCAGCAGTTTACTCCCGGACAGGGCAGGGGAGACCCAGTACTTC
CASSLLPDRAGETQYF
>many|.|TRBV3-1|TRBJ1-4
TGTGCCAGCAGCGAAAGAGGAAATGAAAAACTGTTTTTT
CASSERGNEKLFF
>few|TRBD2|TRBV7-3|TRBJ2-7
TGTGCCAGCAGCCCCGAATGGGGGGGCGAGCAGTACTTC
CASSPEWGGEQYF
>.|TRBD2|TRBV20-1|TRBJ2-3
TGCAGTGCTAGAGATTATCTAGCGGGAGTTGATACGCAGTATTTT
CSARDYLAGVDTQYF
>few|.|TRBV11-2|TRBJ1-1
TGTGCCAGCAGGACAGGTTGGAGTGAAGCTTTCTTT
CASRTGWSEAFF
>few|.|TRBV28|TRBJ1-5
TGTGCCAGCAGAGATGACGGAAATCAGCCCCAGCATTTT
CASRDDGNQPQHF
>many|TRBD2|TRBV7-8|TRBJ2-1
TGTGCCAGCAGTCGACGAGCGGGAGCGGTCGTCGATGAGCAGTTCTTC
CASSRRAGAVVDEQFF
>few|.|TRBV27|TRBJ2-3
TGTGCCAGCAGTCTCACCCGGGAGCCAGATACGCAGTATTTT
CASSLTREPDTQYF
>many|.|TRBV28|TRBJ2-7
TGTGCCAGCAGTTTTGGGGGATCCCCCTACGAGCAGTACTTC
CASSFGGSPYEQYF
>few|.|TRBV20-1|TRBJ1-6
TGCAGTGCTAGAGTGGAAACCTCTGGGAATAATTCACCCCTCCACTTT
CSARVETSGNNSPLHF
>.|.|TRBV18|TRBJ1-5
TGTGCCAGCTCACCAAATGAGGGTGGCAATCAGCCCCAGCATTTT
CASSPNEGGNQPQHF
>many|.|TRBV6-5|TRBJ1-1
TGTGCCAGCAGTTACGGGGGGGCGAACACTGAAGCTTTCTTT
CASSYGGANTEAFF
>.|.|TRBV4-1|TRBJ1-5
TGCGCCAGCAGCCAAGAAGGAGGTCCTAAGAGCAATCAGCCCCAGCATTTT
CASSQEGGPKSNQPQHF
>.|.|TRBV18|TRBJ1-3
TGTGCCAGCTCACCCCAACCCCAGGGGACTGGAAACACCATATATTTT
CASSPQPQGTGNTIYF
>.|TRBD1|TRBV15|TRBJ1-1
TGTGCCACCAGCAGAGATTTGACAGGGACTGAAGCTTTCTTT
CATSRDLTGTEAFF
>.|.|TRBV2|TRBJ1-5
TGTGCCAGCAGGGGCAGGGCCCCGAATCAGCCCCAGCATTTT
CASRGRAPNQPQHF
>many|.|TRBV12-3/TRBV12-4|TRBJ1-2
TGTGCCAGCAGCAACACAGCTAACTATGGCTACACCTTC
CASSNTANYGYTF
>.|TRBD2|TRBV12-3/TRBV12-4|TRBJ2-7
TGTGCCAGCAGTATGGCTAGCGGCTCCTACGAGCAGTACTTC
CASSMASGSYEQYF
>.|.|TRBV5-6|TRBJ1-4
TGTGCCAGCAGCCCCTCTGGGGCTACTAATGAAAAACTGTTTTTT
CASSPSGATNEKLFF
>many|.|TRBV20-1|TRBJ2-6
TGCAGTGCCCCCCTGGAGGGATATGGGGCCAACGTCCTGACTTTC
CSAPLEGYGANVLTF
>.|.|TRBV7-9|TRBJ1-4
TGTGCCAGCAGCTTAGGATCCAGGGGCGACGAAAAACTGTTTTTT
CASSLGSRGDEKLFF
>.|.|TRBV20-1|TRBJ2-1
TGCAGTGCCCCCTTGCTGGCGGGAATTAACAATGAGCAGTTCTTC
CSAPLLAGINNEQFF
>few|.|TRBV28|TRBJ2-1
TGTGCCAGCAGCGCGACTAGATTCTACAATGAGCAGTTCTTC
CASSATRFYNEQFF
>few|TRBD2|TRBV12-3/TRBV12-4|TRBJ2-1
TGTGCCAGCAGTACTAGCGGAGGCTTAAGGTTCTTC
CASSTSGGLRFF
>.|TRBD1|TRBV19|TRBJ2-1
TGTGCCAGTAGTTCCTGGACAGGGAACAATGAGCAGTTCTTC
CASSSWTGNNEQFF
>many|.|TRBV5-1|TRBJ2-7
TGCGCCAGCAGCTTGTCGGGTTTATGTCCAACTATTTACGAGCAGTACTTC
CASSLSGLCPTIYEQYF
>many|.|TRBV10-3|TRBJ1-2
TGTGCCATCAGCCTGGACTCAAACTATGGCTACACCTTC
CAISLDSNYGYTF
>.|TRBD1|TRBV2|TRBJ1-2
TGTGCCAGCAGAATCGTCCTACCGGGACAGGGGACTGGCTACACCTTC
CASRIVLPGQGTGYTF
>.|TRBD1|TRBV10-3|TRBJ1-2
TGTGCCATCAGTGAGTCTGGGACAGCTTATGGCTACACCTTC
CAISESGTAYGYTF
>few|TRBD1|TRBV20-1|TRBJ2-5
TGCAGTGCCGCGGAGGCCAGGGGGCTACAAGAGACCCAGTACTTC
CSAAEARGLQETQYF
>few|.|TRBV28|TRBJ1-1
TGTGCCAGCAGTTCTGGGGCCTACCCAGACACTGAAGCTTTCTTT
CASSSGAYPDTEAFF
>.|TRBD2|TRBV20-1|TRBJ2-3
TGCAGTGCTAGAGATCGGATAGCGGGAAACACAGATACGCAGTATTTT
CSARDRIAGNTDTQYF
>many|.|TRBV11-2|TRBJ2-1
TGTGCCAGCAGGAACAGTCACTACAATGAGCAGTTCTTC
CASRNSHYNEQFF
>.|.|TRBV4-1|TRBJ2-3
TGCGCCAGCAGCCAAGAATCTAACAGTCATAGCACAGATACGCAGTATTTT
CASSQESNSHSTDTQYF
>many|.|TRBV12-3/TRBV12-4|TRBJ2-2
TGTGCCAGCAGTCCGACAACAGGGTACACCGGGGAGCTGTTTTTT
CASSPTTGYTGELFF
>many|TRBD2|TRBV30|TRBJ2-1
TGTGCCTGGAGTGGGGGGACTAGCGGAAATGAGCAGTTCTTC
CAWSGGTSGNEQFF
>few|.|TRBV11-3|TRBJ2-2
TGTGCCAGCAGCCATTTGCGAACCGGGGAGCTGTTTTTT
CASSHLRTGELFF
>many|TRBD2|TRBV2|TRBJ2-3
TGTGCCAGCAGTGAAGTCGAGACTAGCGTTCTCAGAACCCCAGATACGCAGTATTTT
CASSEVETSVLRTPDTQYF
>many|TRBD1|TRBV27|TRBJ1-2
TGTGCCAGCAGCTCCGGACAGGGCCCCTATGGCTACACCTTC
CASSSGQGPYGYTF
>many|.|TRBV5-1|TRBJ1-6
TGCGCCAGCAGCTTTGACAGGAATTCACCCCTCCACTTT
CASSFDRNSPLHF
>many|TRBD1|TRBV18|TRBJ1-1
TGTGCCAGCTCACCACGGGGACAGGGGACGGCTGAAGCTTTCTTT
CASSPRGQGTAEAFF
>.|.|TRBV7-8|TRBJ2-2
TGTGCCAGCAGCTCCGCCCCCACCGGGGAGCTGTTTTTT
CASSSAPTGELFF
>many|TRBD2|TRBV7-2|TRBJ2-2
TGTGCCAGCAGCTTGAGCGGGAGCTTCCCCGGGGAGCTGTTTTTT
CASSLSGSFPGELFF
>few|TRBD1|TRBV28|TRBJ1-2
TGTGCCACAACCGACAGGGTAGGCTACACCTTC
CATTDRVGYTF
>.|.|TRBV11-2|TRBJ2-2
TGTGCCAGCAGCATATTACAGGGACCCACCGGGGAGCTGTTTTTT
CASSILQGPTGELFF
>many|.|TRBV20-1|TRBJ2-5
TGCAGTGCCCCGTCCGGGACCAAAAGGGAGACCCAGTACTTC
CSAPSGTKRETQYF
>.|.|TRBV5-1|TRBJ2-5
TGCGCCAGCACCGCCCGCGGGTCACAAGAGACCCAGTACTTC
CASTARGSQETQYF
>few|TRBD1|TRBV3-1|TRBJ1-2
TGTGCCAGCAGCCAAGGACATACAGGGGGCGATGGCTACACCTTC
CASSQGHTGGDGYTF
>few|.|TRBV29-1|TRBJ1-1
TGCAGCGTTGCCGGCAGATTAGGCACTGAAGCTTTCTTT
CSVAGRLGTEAFF
>.|.|TRBV6-2/TRBV6-3|TRBJ2-5
TGTGCCAGCAGTTTGGGACTTCAGACCGAGACCCAGTACTTC
CASSLGLQTETQYF
>.|.|TRBV7-9|TRBJ2-7
TGTGCCAGCAGCTTAGCCTCCGTCGGTCCCTACGAGCAGTACTTC
CASSLASVGPYEQYF
>few|.|TRBV7-9|TRBJ1-1
TGTGCCAGCAGACCCGGTATCTCTGAAGCTTTCTTT
CASRPGISEAFF
>.|.|TRBV12-5|TRBJ1-5
TGTGCTAGTGGTTTAGGGGATCAGCCCCAGCATTTT
CASGLGDQPQHF
>once|.|TRBV18|TRBJ1-2
TGTGCCAGCCGACAGCCAGGCGCCCTTGATAGCTATGGCTACACCTTC
CASRQPGALDSYGYTF
>many|.|TRBV27|TRBJ2-7
TGTGCCAGCAGGCACGGGACTGGGGAGCAGTACTTC
CASRHGTGEQYF